The 12 T cell receptor beta chains in this list originate from one sample, sequenced in a study of prognosis after radiotherapy for stage I lung cancer. With two-round multiplex PCR, TCR beta CDR3 sequences were amplified from genomic DNA. Every TRBV and TRBJ gene had its own specific primer in first-round PCR. A single record per CDR3 protein comes from TCRdb applying MiXCR to the multiplex PCR reads. The sample lists about 20,000 distinct CDR3 sequences, less than 50% occurring once. Sequenced here: PBMCs, sampled before or after stereotactic body radiation therapy (not recorded which). The receptor set was obtained from a donor over 45 with non-small cell lung cancer.

This clonotype was recorded many times. V usage is TRBV5-1 and J usage is TRBJ1-2; D ambiguous. Germline CDR1 reads SGHRS; CDR2 reads YFSETQ. The CDR3 runs to 16 residues. Between the trimmed V and J ends, which lost 0 bases and 3 bases, there was a span of 15 bases. The CDR3 nucleotides are TGCGCCAGCAGCTTGGTTGGCTCCGGGGTTGACTATGGCTACACCTTC. Encoded protein: CASSLVGSGVDYGYTF.

Remarks on this clonotype: This likely stems from a read error, as it lies one base from a far larger clone. The rearrangement uses TRBV6-8 and TRBJ1-5; TRBD1 is a possible D gene (6 bases). The CDR3 is 13 amino acids. V gave up 6 bases and J gave up 7 bases, with 13 bases separating them. The germline CDR1 and CDR2 sequences are MNHGY and SAAAGT. In DNA, the CDR3 is TGTGCCAGCAGAAGTGTCAGGGGACAGCCCCAGCATTTT. As protein: CASRSVRGQPQHF.

This clonotype was observed many times. This chain joins TRBV9 and TRBJ2-1, with 11 bases lining up with TRBD2. The germline gives CDR1 SGDLS, CDR2 YYNGEE. The CDR3 has 15 amino acids. Trimming took 4 bases from V and 6 from J; bases not matched to a gene: 6. CDR3 sequence (DNA): TGTGCCAGCAGCCGAACTAGCGGGAGTTTCAATGAGCAGTTCTTC. It translates to CASSRTSGSFNEQFF.

This clonotype came up many times. CDR3 bases: TGCAGTGCTAAGGGACTAGCGGGGGGAATCGACGAGCAGTACTTC. This gives the protein CSAKGLAGGIDEQYF. The chain carries TRBV20-1 and TRBJ2-7; 15 bases match TRBD2. The CDR3 extends over 15 amino acids. The V gene's germline CDR1 is DFQATT and CDR2 SNEGSKA (reference sequence). The ends lost 4 bases at V and 5 bases at J; junction bases unmatched: 6.

As to this clonotype: This is likely an artifact of a read error, given a far larger clone one base away. The chain combines TRBV7-2 with TRBJ2-1, with TRBD1 matching over 7 bases. J lost 10 bases, V lost 0 bases, and 9 bases had no gene match. CDR3 length equals 15 residues. CDR1 and CDR2 from the germline V gene are SGHTA and FQGNSA. The CDR3 DNA reads as TGTGCCAGCAGCTTAGCCCCGGGACAGTCATACGAGCAGTTCTTC. Amino acid sequence: CASSLAPGQSYEQFF.

This clonotype was found many times. The CDR3 spells CASSPPQETQYF. In nucleotides, the CDR3 is TGTGCCAGCAGCCCCCCCCAAGAGACCCAGTACTTC. The chain carries TRBV7-7 and TRBJ2-5; no definite D call. With 5 bases removed from V and 1 base from J, the gap between germline ends came to 5 bases. CDR3 length equals 12 residues. The germline V gene has CDR1 SSHAT and CDR2 FNYEAQ (reference sequence).

This clonotype was found many times. The V call is TRBV5-1, the J call TRBJ1-2; 9 bases agree with TRBD1. In germline, CDR1 is SGHRS, CDR2 YFSETQ. V was pared by 4 bases and J by 8 bases, with 9 bases of the junction left unmatched. CDR3 length: 14 amino acids. The CDR3 region is CASSPGQGTPGYTF. For the CDR3, the DNA is TGCGCCAGCAGCCCCGGACAGGGGACCCCGGGCTACACCTTC.

The rearrangement links TRBV28 to TRBJ2-2; D remains unclear. V was trimmed by 3 bases and J by 1 base, leaving 6 bases between them. The CDR3 totals 14 residues. In germline, CDR1 is MDHEN, CDR2 SYDVKM. CDR3 coding DNA: TGTGCCAGCAGTTTTGCAGAGAACACCGGGGAGCTGTTTTTT. Amino acids: CASSFAENTGELFF.

In the case of this clonotype: This likely traces to a read error, being one base from a far larger clone. The CDR3 nucleotides are TGTACCAGCAGTTACGTCACCGACAGGCTTTACGAGCAGTACTTC. It codes for CTSSYVTDRLYEQYF. The V gene is TRBV6-1, the J gene TRBJ2-7; D is possibly TRBD1 (6 bases). The germline gives CDR1 MNHNS, CDR2 SASEGT. CDR3 length: 15 residues.

This chain connects TRBV28 to TRBJ2-1; D might be TRBD1 (6 bases). CDR1 is MDHEN and CDR2 is SYDVKM in the germline V gene. The V gene lost 5 bases and the J gene lost 5 bases, with 16 bases spanning the gap. The CDR3 runs to 15 residues. The CDR3 nucleotides read TGTGCCAGCAGTACTACAGGGAAGGTGGACAATGAGCAGTTCTTC. It codes for CASSTTGKVDNEQFF.

The chain joins TRBV6-1 to TRBJ2-7; 9 nucleotides agree with TRBD1. This CDR3 is built from 15 residues. V was pared by 4 bases and J by 4 bases, with 8 bases of the junction left unmatched. The germline V gene encodes CDR1 MNHNS and CDR2 SASEGT. CDR3 coding DNA: TGTGCCAGCAGTGCCTCCGGGACAGGGAGTTACGAGCAGTACTTC. Translating it yields CASSASGTGSYEQYF.

The chain carries TRBV28 and TRBJ1-5; D is uncertain. The length of the CDR3 is 13 residues. Per the germline V gene, CDR1 is MDHEN and CDR2 is SYDVKM. Trimming removed 3 bases from V and 5 bases from J, with 8 bases in between. The DNA for the CDR3 is TGTGCCAGCAGTTTTGGACGGTATCAGCCCCAGCATTTT. Its translation is CASSFGRYQPQHF.